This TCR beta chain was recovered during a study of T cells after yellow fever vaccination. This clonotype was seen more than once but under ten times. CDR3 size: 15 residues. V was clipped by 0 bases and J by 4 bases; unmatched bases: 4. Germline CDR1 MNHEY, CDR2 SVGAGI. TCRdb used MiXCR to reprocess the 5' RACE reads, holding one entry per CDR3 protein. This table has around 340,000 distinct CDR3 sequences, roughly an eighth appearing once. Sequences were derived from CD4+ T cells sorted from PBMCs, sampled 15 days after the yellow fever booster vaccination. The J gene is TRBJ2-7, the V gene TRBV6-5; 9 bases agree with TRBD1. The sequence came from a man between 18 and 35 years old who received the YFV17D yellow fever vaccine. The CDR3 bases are TGTGCCAGCAGTTACTCGCACAGGGGGCTTTACGAGCAGTACTTC. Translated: CASSYSHRGLYEQYF.